These T cell receptor beta chains were read from a single sample in a study of blood T cell repertoires in COVID-19. Profiling relied on immunoSEQ multiplex PCR, and the TCRdb table lists in-frame clones only, not all of them. The sample gives 130,000 to 150,000 clones, about 85% of which show up once; about 2.6% is in the top ten. Sequenced input: peripheral blood. The receptors stem from a human donor with acute or convalescent COVID-19. The donor label of this sample is uncertain. Both conserved end residues are part of each CDR3. Fields, in order: CDR3 length, V gene, clone size, J gene, D gene, CDR3 protein, CDR3 DNA. The D gene is left open where the match is weak. Only some rows state a clone size, as once, few, many or a class for expanded clones.

13,TRBV12-3/TRBV12-4,.,TRBJ1-5,.,CASSSQDNQPQHF,TGTGCCAGCAGCTCTCAGGATAATCAGCCCCAGCATTTT
14,TRBV6-1,.,TRBJ1-5,.,CASSEGRVEQPQHF,TGTGCCAGCAGTGAAGGCAGGGTTGAACAGCCCCAGCATTTT
16,TRBV5-6,once,TRBJ1-3,TRBD1,CASSLGQGYSGNTIYF,TGTGCCAGCAGCTTGGGACAGGGCTATTCTGGAAACACCATATATTTT
20,TRBV3-1/TRBV3-2,.,TRBJ1-3,TRBD1,CASSQEGRDRGPHSGNTIYF,TGTGCCAGCAGCCAAGAGGGGAGGGACAGGGGGCCCCATTCTGGAAACACCATATATTTT
13,TRBV30,.,TRBJ1-5,TRBD1,CAWTAGGGQPQHF,TGTGCCTGGACCGCAGGGGGCGGTCAGCCCCAGCATTTT
14,TRBV6-2/TRBV6-3,.,TRBJ1-2,.,CASSFGQGPKGYTF,TGTGCCAGCAGTTTCGGTCAGGGCCCTAAGGGCTACACCTTC
13,TRBV7-9,few,TRBJ1-2,.,CASSLEQTYGYTF,TGTGCCAGCAGCTTAGAACAGACCTATGGCTACACCTTC
15,TRBV10-3,.,TRBJ1-6,.,CAISGRGDRGSPLHF,TGTGCCATCAGTGGGAGGGGCGACCGAGGGTCACCCCTCCACTTT
16,TRBV28,.,TRBJ1-2,.,CASSDDRLGTRYGYTF,TGTGCCAGCAGTGACGACAGGCTCGGAACCAGATATGGCTACACCTTC
14,TRBV2,.,TRBJ1-6,TRBD1,CASGQVPNNSPLHF,TGTGCCAGCGGACAGGTTCCCAATAATTCACCCCTCCACTTT
15,TRBV27,.,TRBJ1-6,TRBD1,CASSGQGPYNSPLHF,TGTGCCAGCAGCGGACAGGGTCCCTATAATTCACCCCTCCACTTT
17,TRBV10-3,.,TRBJ2-1,TRBD2,CAISEEEGLAGANEQFF,TGTGCCATCAGTGAGGAAGAAGGACTAGCGGGAGCCAATGAGCAGTTCTTC
12,TRBV10-3,.,TRBJ1-2,TRBD1,CAIGTGGGGYTF,TGTGCCATCGGGACAGGGGGTGGTGGCTACACCTTC
18,TRBV28,.,TRBJ1-2,.,CASTGRGPSGLANYGYTF,TGTGCCAGCACTGGGAGAGGGCCTTCAGGCTTAGCTAACTATGGCTACACCTTC
15,TRBV6-5,.,TRBJ1-6,TRBD1,CASSYQGANNSPLHF,TGTGCCAGCAGTTACCAGGGGGCGAATAATTCACCCCTCCACTTT
15,TRBV24-1,few,TRBJ1-4,TRBD1,CATSDSAGGTSKLFF,TGTGCCACCAGTGATTCCGCAGGGGGCACTTCAAAACTGTTTTTT
14,TRBV6-2/TRBV6-3,.,TRBJ2-7,TRBD1,CASSPGDRSYEQYF,TGTGCCAGCAGTCCCGGGGACAGGAGTTACGAGCAGTACTTC
17,TRBV23-1,.,TRBJ1-1,TRBD1,CASSHPSDRVLNTEAFF,TGCGCCAGCAGTCACCCCTCCGACAGGGTATTAAACACTGAAGCTTTCTTT
14,TRBV25-1,.,TRBJ1-2,.,CASSDRGTGYGYTF,TGTGCCAGCAGTGACCGGGGGACGGGCTATGGCTACACCTTC
17,TRBV4-2,few,TRBJ1-2,TRBD1,CASSQSARGQGNYGYTF,TGTGCCAGCAGCCAAAGTGCCCGGGGACAGGGGAACTATGGCTACACCTTC
18,TRBV5-1,.,TRBJ1-6,TRBD1,CASSSDLPGQGTNSPLHF,TGCGCCAGCAGCTCGGACCTCCCGGGACAGGGGACTAATTCACCCCTCCACTTT
18,TRBV4-3,.,TRBJ1-4,.,CASSQDSFKSATNEKLFF,TGCGCCAGCAGCCAAGATAGTTTTAAGAGTGCAACTAATGAAAAACTGTTTTTT
16,TRBV3-1/TRBV3-2,.,TRBJ1-4,.,CASSQDPGATNEKLFF,TGTGCCAGCAGCCAAGATCCGGGGGCAACTAATGAAAAACTGTTTTTT
12,TRBV18,.,TRBJ1-2,.,CASSPDLYGYTF,TGTGCCAGCTCACCAGACTTATATGGCTACACCTTC
15,TRBV18,.,TRBJ1-1,.,CASSPILQSNTEAFF,TGTGCCAGCTCACCAATATTACAGTCGAACACTGAAGCTTTCTTT
13,TRBV5-1,.,TRBJ1-2,.,CASSFLGQDGYTF,TGCGCCAGCAGCTTCTTAGGCCAGGATGGCTACACCTTC
14,TRBV5-8,.,TRBJ2-7,.,CASSSTGYSYEQYF,TGTGCCAGCAGCTCCACAGGATACTCCTACGAGCAGTACTTC
14,TRBV28,.,TRBJ2-7,.,CASSENLSSYEQYF,TGTGCCAGCAGCGAAAACTTAAGCTCCTACGAGCAGTACTTC
15,TRBV9,few,TRBJ1-6,.,CASSERGGADSPLHF,TGTGCCAGCAGCGAGAGGGGAGGAGCCGATTCACCCCTCCACTTT
15,TRBV11-1,few,TRBJ2-7,.,CASSSTGQGMYEQYF,TGTGCCAGCAGCTCAACGGGGCAGGGGATGTACGAGCAGTACTTC
15,TRBV5-4,few,TRBJ1-1,TRBD1,CASSYTGAMNTEAFF,TGTGCCAGCAGCTACACAGGGGCCATGAACACTGAAGCTTTCTTT
15,TRBV6-5,.,TRBJ2-1,TRBD1,CASSQTGDTYNEQFF,TGTGCCAGCAGTCAAACAGGGGACACCTACAATGAGCAGTTCTTC
14,TRBV6-1,once,TRBJ1-2,TRBD1,CASSEMTGGYGYTF,TGTGCCAGCAGTGAGATGACAGGGGGCTATGGCTACACCTTC
12,TRBV12-3/TRBV12-4,.,TRBJ1-2,.,CASRGEDYGYTF,TGTGCCAGCAGAGGGGAGGACTATGGCTACACCTTC
15,TRBV30,few,TRBJ1-5,TRBD1,CAWRAGQVYGQPQHF,TGTGCCTGGCGTGCAGGACAGGTGTACGGACAGCCCCAGCATTTT
19,TRBV5-4,.,TRBJ2-5,TRBD2,CASSAPGTSGRASQETQYF,TGTGCCAGCAGCGCGCCGGGGACTAGCGGGAGGGCCTCCCAAGAGACCCAGTACTTC
19,TRBV9,.,TRBJ1-6,.,CASSVESGLEGVFNSPLHF,TGTGCCAGCAGCGTAGAGTCGGGGTTGGAGGGTGTCTTTAATTCACCCCTCCACTTT
15,TRBV4-2,.,TRBJ2-5,.,CASSQGGTLQETQYF,TGTGCCAGCAGCCAAGGCGGGACTCTCCAAGAGACCCAGTACTTC
15,TRBV7-3,.,TRBJ2-6,.,CASSLTTAGANVLTF,TGTGCCAGCAGCTTAACAACGGCTGGGGCCAACGTCCTGACTTTC
15,TRBV7-2,.,TRBJ1-4,TRBD1,CASSWWTGENEKLFF,TGTGCCAGCAGCTGGTGGACAGGGGAGAATGAAAAACTGTTTTTT